A single count supports the clone carrying this T cell receptor beta chain. Its antigen remains unidentified. Sequencing used immunoSEQ multiplex PCR; TCRdb keeps in-frame clones, though not all of them. The data hold under 65,000 clones, with 65% to 85% observed a single time. Germline V CDR1 and CDR2: SGHVS, FQNEAQ. The CDR3 totals 15 residues. The V gene end was trimmed by 2 bases and the J gene end by 1 base; junction bases not matched to a gene: 3. The sample comes from a study of lymphopenia after photon versus proton radiotherapy. Notes on the study in general: Larger post-nadir TCR diversity loss correlated inversely with survival in deceased patients. Better survival with proton therapy was suggested as possible, not demonstrated. Proton therapy kept repertoires fairly stable, unlike photons, which gained effector/memory cells.

This TCR came from a man aged 55 to 70 with pancreatic cancer. This sequence joins TRBV7-8 and TRBJ2-7; TRBD1 aligns across 9 bases. This specimen consisted of peripheral blood, obtained from a patient treated with proton-based radiotherapy. CDR3 DNA sequence: TGTGCCAGCAGCTTAAGGGACAGGGCTTCCTACGAGCAGTACTTC. Its translation is CASSLRDRASYEQYF.